Sequencing of this T cell receptor beta chain was carried out in a study of blood T cell repertoires in COVID-19. Per the original methods: Estimation of nucleated cell counts was performed using reference gene primer amplification. Some clones are missing from TCRdb's copy, which holds only in-frame ones; the method was immunoSEQ multiplex PCR. V and J calls and clone size come straight from that table; D and trimming were deduced from the DNA. The sample yields 350,000 to 400,000 clones, 88% seen once. In assigning cohorts, the study relied on participant-reported clinical history. The V segment lost 4 bases and the J segment 6 bases; nucleotides outside the gene matches: 7. CDR1 ENHRY and CDR2 SYGVKD come from the germline V gene. The CDR3 loop spans 14 amino acids.

Sequenced: PBMCs or T cells enriched from blood (not recorded which). This sequence was found in a woman between 18 and 29 years old who had recovered from COVID-19. The chain carries TRBV10-3 and TRBJ2-7, with 9 positions matching TRBD1. The CDR3 loop is CAISVGTGYSEQYF. Written as DNA, the CDR3 is TGTGCCATCAGTGTAGGGACAGGGTACAGCGAGCAGTACTTC.